This TCR beta chain was sequenced for a study of T cell repertoires in cytomegalovirus infection. For the study at large: Signatures in public TCR beta sequences pointed to both CMV infection and matching HLA type.

In this sample, this clonotype turned up many times. Its target is not known. Study conclusions and caveats: The response measured ex vivo was dominated by TCR beta clonotypes (HLA-C-restricted and CMV-specific).

The V end was cut by 5 bases, the J end by 2 bases, with 17 bases between. The germline gives CDR1 MGHRA, CDR2 YSYEKL. The CDR3 has 16 residues. TCRdb re-derived calls from the reads in MiXCR, one entry per CDR3 protein. The repertoire holds approximately 500,000 distinct CDR3 sequences, with approximately 15% as singletons. Source material: CD8+ T cells from PBMCs. This sequence originates from a human donor in good health (CMV status not recorded). Some clones in this sample may be carry-over from other donors' samples. The chain couples TRBV4-1 to TRBJ2-3, with D unresolved. The chain's CDR3 is CASSSLNRDLTDTQYF. For the CDR3, the DNA is TGCGCCAGCAGCTCCCTAAACAGAGACCTCACAGATACGCAGTATTTT.